Given below is one TCR beta chain in context. The antigen remains undetermined. The data were obtained in a study of CXCR3-negative and CXCR3-positive naive CD8 T cells. The study's findings and limits: With respect to TRBV-TRBJ usage, naive CXCR3-negative and CXCR3-positive cells were similar; memory differed. Relative to CXCR3-negative naive cells, CXCR3-positive naive cells had more hydrophobic TRB CDR3s.

This CDR3 spans 14 amino acids. Carrying UMI labels, the TRB cDNA libraries were prepared through 5' RACE. TCRdb derives one entry per CDR3 protein from the 5' RACE reads, leaving out DNA. Its clone listing holds 84,000 or so distinct CDR3 sequences. This rearrangement joins TRBV12-3 or TRBV12-4 to TRBJ2-7; the TCRdb D gene call, TRBD2, has no DNA to confirm it. Sequencing was carried out using naive CXCR3+ CD8+ T cells from blood. Subset here: CD45RO-CCR7+CD27+CD95- naive CD8+ T cells expressing CXCR3 (TNR3+). This receptor was identified in a human donor in good health. Some clones in this sample may be carry-over from other donors' samples. The CDR3 reads CASSWGTTFAEQYF.